Sequencing of this T cell receptor (beta chain) was carried out in a study of T-cell memory formation after mild COVID-19. Across the study: There were largely donor-specific TCR clusters.

A word on this clonotype: Its antigen is currently unknown.

General study points: Clones that shrank (day 15 to 85) were balanced CD4/CD8, whereas later expanders leaned CD4+. Memory sampled before infection contained some responding clones, suggesting cross-reactive memory joined.

The CDR3 has 18 amino acids. The V gene's germline CDR1 is SGHKS and CDR2 YYEKEE (reference sequence). V shed 4 bases and J 7 bases; nucleotides not matched to a gene: 19. 5'RACE primed from the constant segment yielded TCR alpha and TCR beta cDNA libraries bearing sample barcodes and UMIs. TCRdb called the 5' RACE reads again in MiXCR, with one record for every CDR3 protein. Here the sample spans roughly 400,000 distinct CDR3 sequences, approximately 18% being singletons. This TCR derives from a man in his late teens or twenties who had mild COVID-19 (a few samples of this study predate the infection). Cell type and time point are not known. Sequencing was carried out using PBMCs or a T cell subset sorted from them (not recorded which). The chain couples TRBV5-5 to TRBJ1-4, with TRBD1 identical over 7 bases. CDR3 DNA: TGTGCCAGCAGCGCGGGACAGACGGTCCGTACTGCGACTGAAAAACTGTTTTTT. Protein sequence: CASSAGQTVRTATEKLFF. Full variable domain (remainder filled in from reference TRBV5-5 and TRBJ1-4): DAGVTQSPTHLIKTRGQQVTLRCSPISGHKSVSWYQQVLGQGPQFIFQYYEKEERGRGNFPDRFSARQFPNYSSELNVNALLLGDSALYLCASSAGQTVRTATEKLFFGSGTQLSVL.